Following are 22 T cell receptor beta chains from one sample sequenced in a study of cytomegalovirus exposure and HLA in healthy donors. It was with 60 Vbeta and 13 Jbeta primers that the PCR ran. Profiling relied on immunoSEQ multiplex PCR, and the TCRdb table lists in-frame clones only, not all of them. Here the sample spans 65,000 to 90,000 clones, over 60% being singletons. Source material: PBMCs. The receptors were sampled from a man aged 55 to 70 in good health and CMV-seronegative.

The chain employs TRBV5-1 and TRBJ2-1, with unresolved D. The CDR3 loop spans 15 amino acids. V dropped 0 bases and J dropped 0 bases, with 7 bases sitting between them. From germline, CDR1 is SGHRS and CDR2 YFSETQ. CDR3 in DNA: TGCGCCAGCAGCTTGGGGCCCAGCTCCTACAATGAGCAGTTCTTC. Protein sequence: CASSLGPSSYNEQFF.

V gene TRBV30 combines with J gene TRBJ1-5; D gene unclear. This CDR3 region has 16 residues. V was trimmed by 3 bases and J by 2 bases, leaving 17 bases between them. CDR1 is GTSNPN and CDR2 is SVGIG in the germline V gene (reference sequence). The CDR3 loop is CAWSPTTGFGNQPQHF. In DNA form, the CDR3 reads TGTGCCTGGAGCCCCACCACGGGGTTCGGCAATCAGCCCCAGCATTTT.

This clone has a handful of counts. The chain carries TRBV5-1 and TRBJ2-3; D might be TRBD1 (5 bases). The CDR3 has 16 amino acids. The germline gives CDR1 SGHRS, CDR2 YFSETQ. The V gene lost 0 bases and the J gene lost 3 bases, with 14 bases spanning the gap. The CDR3 is CASSLAWGESTDTQYF. The CDR3 DNA is TGCGCCAGCAGCTTGGCCTGGGGCGAAAGTACAGATACGCAGTATTTT.

The genes are TRBV25-1 and TRBJ2-7; 7 bases match TRBD1. The junction had 13 bases not matched to a gene; V was cut back by 5 bases and J by 0 bases. The CDR3 consists of 17 residues. Per the germline V gene, CDR1 is MGHDK and CDR2 is SYGVNS. The CDR3: CASSNNPDRSLSYEQYF. Here the CDR3 DNA reads TGTGCCAGCAGTAATAACCCGGACAGGAGCCTCTCCTACGAGCAGTACTTC.

This clone has just one count. This sequence joins TRBV7-3 and TRBJ2-5; 10 bases align to TRBD2. Judging by the DNA end, TRBJ2-7 fits better; the J call may be wrong. The germline V gene has CDR1 SGHTA and CDR2 FQGTGA. The CDR3 has 15 residues. The CDR3 is CASSWLAGASYEQYF. The CDR3 DNA sequence: TGTGCCAGCAGCTGGCTAGCGGGGGCTTCCTACGAGCAGTACTTC.

This rearrangement joins TRBV30 to TRBJ1-2; maybe TRBD1 (5 bases). Between the trimmed V and J ends, which lost 4 bases and 4 bases, there was a span of 19 bases. The CDR3 length is 15 residues. Per the germline V gene, CDR1 is GTSNPN and CDR2 is SVGIG (reference sequence). CDR3 DNA sequence: TGTGCCTGGAACCAAGGCGGACAAGTCATCTATGGCTACACCTTC. Protein: CAWNQGGQVIYGYTF.

This clone was seen a handful of times. The CDR3 sequence is CASSLAARGRDTQYF. CDR3 DNA: TGTGCCAGCAGCTTAGCCGCCAGGGGGCGGGATACGCAGTATTTT. V and J are TRBV7-9 and TRBJ2-3; 8 bases are shared with TRBD1. Germline V gene sequence: CDR1 SEHNR, CDR2 FQNEAQ (reference sequence). V was pared by 0 bases and J by 6 bases, with 5 bases of the junction left unmatched. This CDR3 contains 15 residues.

V gene TRBV11-2 combines with J gene TRBJ2-3; TRBD2 agrees at 9 bases. The CDR3 runs to 19 residues. Trimming cost V 4 bases and J 4 bases; bases outside gene matches: 18. CDR1 is SGHAT, CDR2 FQNNGV, per germline. CDR3 residues: CASSSPSSGGLLSPDTQYF. The CDR3 DNA reads as TGTGCCAGCAGCTCGCCTTCGAGCGGGGGGCTCCTCTCGCCAGATACGCAGTATTTT. Full variable domain (remainder filled in from reference TRBV11-2 and TRBJ2-3): EAGVAQSPRYKIIEKRQSVAFWCNPISGHATLYWYQQILGQGPKLLIQFQNNGVVDDSQLPKDRFSAERLKGVDSTLKIQPAKLEDSAVYLCASSSPSSGGLLSPDTQYFGPGTRLTVL.

This clone has a handful of counts. The J gene is TRBJ2-7, the V gene TRBV7-7; a weak D match, TRBD2 (5 bases). This CDR3 region has 14 residues. Germline-derived CDR1 and CDR2 are SSHAT and FNYEAQ (reference sequence). V gave up 1 base and J gave up 3 bases, with 10 bases separating them. The CDR3 protein is CASSLDAGLYEQYF. The CDR3, as DNA: TGTGCCAGCAGCTTAGACGCAGGACTCTACGAGCAGTACTTC.

The chain employs TRBV7-9 and TRBJ1-1, with 9 bases that match TRBD1. The V gene's germline CDR1 is SEHNR and CDR2 FQNEAQ (reference sequence). The junction had 5 bases not matched to a gene; V was cut back by 5 bases and J by 1 base. The CDR3 loop spans 15 amino acids. The CDR3 spells CASSPPTGGNTEAFF. The CDR3 coding sequence is TGTGCCAGCAGCCCGCCGACAGGGGGGAACACTGAAGCTTTCTTT.

The V gene is TRBV4-2, the J gene TRBJ2-3; 10 positions match TRBD2. After removal of 1 base from V and 6 bases from J, the junction contained 13 bases not matched to a gene. The CDR3 loop spans 18 amino acids. Germline values: CDR1 LGHNA, CDR2 YNFKEQ. The CDR3 protein is CASSQGRGASGGADTQYF. In DNA form, the CDR3 reads TGTGCCAGCAGCCAAGGGCGGGGGGCTAGCGGGGGTGCGGATACGCAGTATTTT.

This rearrangement joins TRBV29-1 to TRBJ2-7, with 7 bases identical to TRBD2. Losses at the gene ends were 7 bases for V and 4 bases for J; bases not matched to a gene: 7. This CDR3 contains 12 residues. CDR1 is SQVTM and CDR2 is ANQGSEA in the germline V gene. DNA for the CDR3: TGCAGCGCCGCCCGGGAGGAGTACGAGCAGTACTTC. Encoded protein: CSAAREEYEQYF.

The gene calls are TRBV19 and TRBJ2-2; tentatively, D is TRBD1 (6 bases). The CDR3 is 15 residues long. Per the germline V gene, CDR1 is LNHDA and CDR2 is SQIVND (reference sequence). The germline V and J ends were trimmed by 0 bases and 5 bases, with 10 bases remaining between them. CDR3 in DNA: TGTGCCAGTAGTATAGATCTGGGGGCGACCGGGGAGCTGTTTTTT. It translates to CASSIDLGATGELFF.

This chain connects TRBV7-6 to TRBJ2-5, with TRBD1 identical over 7 bases. V shed 5 bases, J shed 2 bases, and the junction held 8 bases outside the gene matches. The length of the CDR3 is 15 residues. Germline assignment: CDR1 SGHVS and CDR2 FNYEAQ. The CDR3 here is CASSPWDSTQETQYF. The CDR3 DNA sequence: TGTGCCAGCAGCCCCTGGGACAGTACACAAGAGACCCAGTACTTC.

The V call is TRBV5-1, the J call TRBJ2-4, with 8 bases aligning to TRBD2. The CDR3 runs 11 residues. Germline CDR1 and CDR2: SGHRS and YFSETQ. J gave up 6 bases and V 7 bases, and 0 bases lay outside the gene matches. CDR3 coding DNA: TGCGCCAGCCGGGGGGGAAACATTCAGTACTTC. Protein sequence: CASRGGNIQYF.

The chain is built from TRBV6-5 and TRBJ1-1, with D perhaps TRBD1 (5 bases). Germline V gene sequence: CDR1 MNHEY, CDR2 SVGAGI. There are 14 residues in the CDR3. Trimming stripped 6 bases from V and 1 base from J, with 12 bases between. CDR3 residues: CASRSRQGNTEAFF. For the CDR3, the DNA is TGTGCCAGCAGATCCCGCCAGGGGAACACTGAAGCTTTCTTT.

The chain combines TRBV4-1 with TRBJ2-4; 12 nucleotides line up with TRBD2. After removal of 5 bases from V and 3 bases from J, the junction contained 5 bases not matched to a gene. CDR3 length: 16 residues. Germline-derived CDR1 and CDR2 are MGHRA and YSYEKL. The CDR3 nucleotides are TGCGCCAGCAGCTACCTAGCGGGGGGGGTCAAAAACATTCAGTACTTC. Amino acids: CASSYLAGGVKNIQYF.

This clone was counted a few times. V is TRBV5-6 and J is TRBJ2-3; D uncertain. Germline loops: CDR1 SGHDT, CDR2 YYEEEE. This CDR3 is built from 14 residues. V was cut by 2 bases and J by 2 bases, with 9 bases left in between. Here the CDR3 reads CASSLFPLTDTQYF. CDR3 DNA sequence: TGTGCCAGCAGCTTATTCCCTCTCACAGATACGCAGTATTTT.

The chain uses TRBV5-1 and TRBJ1-3, with 8 bases matching TRBD1. The junction had 4 bases not matched to a gene; V was cut back by 0 bases and J by 2 bases. The CDR3 extends over 16 amino acids. Per germline, CDR1 SGHRS and CDR2 YFSETQ. In nucleotides, the CDR3 is TGCGCCAGCAGCTTGGCCCCGGACAGGGCTGGAAACACCATATATTTT. This sequence encodes CASSLAPDRAGNTIYF.

The chain carries TRBV7-8 and TRBJ2-5, with 8 bases lining up with TRBD2. The CDR3 is 15 residues long. Germline CDR1 and CDR2: SGHVS and FQNEAQ. The J segment lost 8 bases and the V segment lost 2 bases, leaving 10 bases of the junction unmatched. As DNA, the CDR3 is TGTGCCAGCAGCTTACGGGGGGGGGTAAGAGAAACCCAGTACTTC. Residues: CASSLRGGVRETQYF.

This clone was counted only a few times. No DNA is shown, since the ends of the CDR3 on it are uncertain; the CDR3 is the one TCRdb lists. The rearrangement uses TRBV21-1 and TRBJ2-2; TRBD1 was called by the table and not checked on the DNA. TRBV21-1 is deemed a pseudogene. The CDR3 sequence runs 15 residues, both termini included. Here the CDR3 reads CASTKVGQGTGELFF.

This clone has more than one count but fewer than ten. The J gene is TRBJ1-2, the V gene TRBV25-1; 7 positions agree with TRBD1. Germline values: CDR1 MGHDK, CDR2 SYGVNS. The CDR3 is made up of 16 amino acids. The trim removed 10 bases at V and 4 bases at J, leaving 18 bases unmatched. The CDR3 region is CATTSPGTEKGYGYTF. DNA for the CDR3: TGTGCCACCACTTCCCCCGGGACAGAGAAGGGCTATGGCTACACCTTC.